The 13 T cell receptor beta chains below all came from one sample that was sequenced in a study of low-dose radiotherapy and immunotherapy resistance in tumors. With TRAV- and TRBV-specific primers, first-strand cDNA was made, covering the alpha and beta chains. With a V-primer adapter and a constant-region primer, TCRs were amplified for 20 PCR cycles. Each CDR3 protein gets one entry after TCRdb re-called the reads with MiXCR. Of approximately 84,000 distinct CDR3 sequences in the sample, less than 20% were seen once. Time point defined: after trial treatment. Documented treatment: LDRT plus nivolumab, ipilimumab, low-dose cyclophosphamide and aspirin (RACIN trial). The sequenced sample was PBMCs, obtained after low-dose radiotherapy plus immunotherapy. The receptors were gathered from a male donor with prostate cancer.

The table lists this clonotype with many counts. The chain carries TRBV4-3 and TRBJ1-5; D remains unclear. The CDR3 covers 16 residues. V was trimmed by 0 bases and J by 4 bases, leaving 13 bases between them. CDR1 and CDR2 (germline): LGHNA, YSLEER. Here the CDR3 reads CASSQETWEHNQPQHF. The DNA of the CDR3 is TGCGCCAGCAGCCAAGAGACTTGGGAGCATAATCAGCCCCAGCATTTT.

In this sample, this clonotype turned up many times. CDR3 nucleotide sequence: TGTGCCAGCCATGCGGGACCATCGAACACCGGGGAGCTGTTTTTT. It specifies CASHAGPSNTGELFF. J is TRBJ2-2 and V is TRBV5-4, with D maybe TRBD2 (6 bases). CDR1 and CDR2 from the germline V gene are SGHNT and YYREEE (reference sequence). CDR3 length equals 15 residues. Trimming shortened V by 7 bases and J by 0 bases, and 13 bases separated the two germline ends.

In this sample, this clonotype turned up many times. The chain has TRBV21-1 and TRBJ2-1; TRBD1 is the table's D call and was not checked against the DNA. TRBV21-1 is noted as a pseudogene. The CDR3 contains 13 residues. The CDR3 region is CASSLPVGGVQFF. The CDR3 bases are TGTGCCAGCAGCCTTCCCGTCGGGGGAGTGCAGTTCTTC.

This clonotype appeared a few times. This sequence joins TRBV3-1 and TRBJ2-3, with D possibly matching TRBD2 (5 bases). From germline, CDR1 is LGHDT and CDR2 YNNKEL (reference sequence). CDR3 length: 14 amino acids. Trimming took 1 base from V and 8 from J, leaving 13 bases between them. CDR3 nucleotides: TGTGCCAGCAGCCAAGGCGGCGGGTCGGGTACGCAGTATTTT. Residues: CASSQGGGSGTQYF.

J is TRBJ1-1 and V is TRBV12-3 or TRBV12-4; 7 nucleotides match TRBD1. Germline trimming cut 4 bases from V and 3 bases from J; bases unmatched to any gene: 8. The CDR3 consists of 15 residues. The DNA of the CDR3 is TGTGCCAGCAGTTCACGCGGGGACAGTCACACTGAAGCTTTCTTT. Amino acid sequence: CASSSRGDSHTEAFF.

This clonotype was recorded at least ten times. The CDR3 region has the DNA TGCAGCGTTGCGTCAGGGAGTGTCGGCGAGCAGTACTTC. Translated, it gives CSVASGSVGEQYF. V and J are TRBV29-1 and TRBJ2-7, with D possibly called TRBD1 or TRBD2 (5 bases each). This CDR3 comprises 13 residues. Per the germline V gene, CDR1 is SQVTM and CDR2 is ANQGSEA. V lost 4 bases and J lost 6, with 16 bases in between.

Ten or more counts support this clonotype. This chain links TRBV2 with TRBJ1-1, with D perhaps TRBD1 (5 bases). This CDR3 is built from 14 residues. Germline assignment: CDR1 SNHLY and CDR2 FYNNEI. The V gene lost 4 bases and the J gene lost 1 base, with 10 bases spanning the gap. As DNA, the CDR3 is TGTGCCAGCAGTGTGTCAGGGAGGAACACTGAAGCTTTCTTT. Protein sequence: CASSVSGRNTEAFF.

The chain recombines TRBV24-1 with TRBJ2-1; D is undetermined. The V gene's germline CDR1 is KGHDR and CDR2 SFDVKD. The CDR3 totals 14 residues. The ends were cut back, 7 bases at V and 2 bases at J, with 11 bases in the middle. The CDR3 reads CATRSREPYNEQFF. The CDR3 DNA sequence: TGTGCCACCAGATCAAGGGAACCCTACAATGAGCAGTTCTTC.

This clonotype was counted at least ten times. The CDR3 is CSVEDLSGKETQYF. DNA for the CDR3: TGCAGCGTTGAAGATCTGTCGGGAAAAGAGACCCAGTACTTC. The chain couples TRBV29-1 to TRBJ2-5, with D tentatively TRBD2 (5 bases). The CDR3 runs to 14 residues. CDR1 SQVTM and CDR2 ANQGSEA come from the germline V gene. The V end was cut by 0 bases, the J end by 3 bases, with 11 bases between.

This clonotype was counted many times. V gene TRBV12-3 or TRBV12-4 combines with J gene TRBJ1-4, with a tentative D call TRBD1 (6 bases). The V gene lost 1 base and the J gene lost 4 bases, with 7 bases spanning the gap. The CDR3 spans 14 residues. In nucleotides, the CDR3 is TGTGCCAGCAGTTTAGGGACAGTTAATGAAAAACTGTTTTTT. This translates into CASSLGTVNEKLFF.

At least ten counts were recorded for this clonotype. This chain connects TRBV20-1 to TRBJ1-1; no reliable D call. This CDR3 region has 12 residues. The V gene's germline CDR1 is DFQATT and CDR2 SNEGSKA (reference sequence). V was shortened by 3 bases and J by 6 bases, with 11 bases between the two germline ends. CDR3 region: CSASLGMPEAFF. Here the CDR3 DNA reads TGCAGTGCTAGTTTGGGAATGCCTGAAGCTTTCTTT.

This clonotype was seen many times. The rearrangement joins TRBV5-4 to TRBJ2-7; D remains ambiguous. The CDR3 is made up of 13 amino acids. V shed 0 bases and J shed 6 bases, with 10 bases lying between them. CDR1 and CDR2 (germline): SGHNT, YYREEE (reference sequence). The CDR3 coding sequence is TGTGCCAGCAGCTTGGGGCCTACAACCGAGCAGTACTTC. It yields the protein CASSLGPTTEQYF.

This clonotype appeared many times. The V and J genes are TRBV4-2 and TRBJ2-5; D is perhaps TRBD2 (6 bases). V lost 4 bases and J 1 base, leaving 13 bases between the germline ends. CDR1 is LGHNA, CDR2 YNFKEQ, per germline. CDR3 size: 15 residues. CDR3 loop: CASSPGGLPQETQYF. The CDR3 nucleotides are TGTGCCAGCAGCCCCGGAGGGCTGCCCCAAGAGACCCAGTACTTC.